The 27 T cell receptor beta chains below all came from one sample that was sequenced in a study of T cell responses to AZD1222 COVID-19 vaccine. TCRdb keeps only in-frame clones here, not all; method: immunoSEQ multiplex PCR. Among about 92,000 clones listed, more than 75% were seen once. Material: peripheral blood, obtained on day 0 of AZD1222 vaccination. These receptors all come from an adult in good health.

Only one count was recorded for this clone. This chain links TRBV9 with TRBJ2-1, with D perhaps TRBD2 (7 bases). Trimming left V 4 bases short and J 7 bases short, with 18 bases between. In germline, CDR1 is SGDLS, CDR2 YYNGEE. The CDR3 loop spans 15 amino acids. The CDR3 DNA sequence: TGTGCCAGCAGCTCAGAAGGGGGGGTCTGGAATGAGCAGTTCTTC. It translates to CASSSEGGVWNEQFF.

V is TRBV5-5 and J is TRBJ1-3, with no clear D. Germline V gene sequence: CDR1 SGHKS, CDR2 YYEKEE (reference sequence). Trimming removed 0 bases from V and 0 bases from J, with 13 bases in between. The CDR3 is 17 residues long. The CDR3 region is CASSLVIITNSGNTIYF. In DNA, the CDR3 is TGTGCCAGCAGCTTGGTTATTATCACAAACTCTGGAAACACCATATATTTT.

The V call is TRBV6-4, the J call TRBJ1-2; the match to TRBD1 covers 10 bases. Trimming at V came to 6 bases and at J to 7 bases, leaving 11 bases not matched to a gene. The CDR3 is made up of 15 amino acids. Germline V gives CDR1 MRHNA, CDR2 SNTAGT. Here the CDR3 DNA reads TGTGCCAGCAGCCTTCGCGGGACAGGGGTGGCTGGCTACACCTTC. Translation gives CASSLRGTGVAGYTF.

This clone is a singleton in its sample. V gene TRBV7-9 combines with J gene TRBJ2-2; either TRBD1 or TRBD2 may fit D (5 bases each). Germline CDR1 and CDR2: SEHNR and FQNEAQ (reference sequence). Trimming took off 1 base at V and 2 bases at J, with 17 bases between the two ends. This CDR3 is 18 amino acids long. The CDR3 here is CASSLEWGPQVNTGELFF. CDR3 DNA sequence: TGTGCCAGCAGCTTAGAGTGGGGACCACAGGTCAACACCGGGGAGCTGTTTTTT.

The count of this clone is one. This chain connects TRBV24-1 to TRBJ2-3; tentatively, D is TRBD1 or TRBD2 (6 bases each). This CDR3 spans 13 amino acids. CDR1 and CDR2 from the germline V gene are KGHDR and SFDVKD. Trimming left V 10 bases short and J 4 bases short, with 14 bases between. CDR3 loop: CATSEGVADTQYF. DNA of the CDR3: TGTGCCACTTCGGAGGGGGTCGCAGATACGCAGTATTTT.

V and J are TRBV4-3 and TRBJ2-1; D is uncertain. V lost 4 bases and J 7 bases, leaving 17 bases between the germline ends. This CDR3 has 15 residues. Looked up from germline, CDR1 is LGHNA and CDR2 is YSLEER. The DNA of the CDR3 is TGCGCCAGCAGCCCGCAATACCGATCTTTGAATGAGCAGTTCTTC. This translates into CASSPQYRSLNEQFF.

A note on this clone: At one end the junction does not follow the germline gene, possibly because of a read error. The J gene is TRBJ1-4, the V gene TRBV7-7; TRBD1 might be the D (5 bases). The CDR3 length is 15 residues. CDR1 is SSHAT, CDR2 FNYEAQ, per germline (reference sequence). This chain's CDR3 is CASSLTTGVNEKLFF. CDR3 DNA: TGTGCTAGCAGCTTAACCACAGGAGTTAATGAAAAACTGTTTTTT.

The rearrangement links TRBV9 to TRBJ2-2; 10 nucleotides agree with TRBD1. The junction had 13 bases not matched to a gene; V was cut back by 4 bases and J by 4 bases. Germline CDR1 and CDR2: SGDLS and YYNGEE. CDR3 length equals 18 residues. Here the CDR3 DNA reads TGTGCCAGCAGCCCGAGGGCCGGGACAGGGGCTAGCACCGGGGAGCTGTTTTTT. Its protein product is CASSPRAGTGASTGELFF.

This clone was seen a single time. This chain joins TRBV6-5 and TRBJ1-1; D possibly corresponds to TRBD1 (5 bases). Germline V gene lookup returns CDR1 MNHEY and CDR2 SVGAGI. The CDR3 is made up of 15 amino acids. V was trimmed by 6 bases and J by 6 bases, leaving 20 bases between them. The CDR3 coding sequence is TGTGCCAGCAGCTTCTATTTCCAGGGTTGGGCTGAAGCTTTCTTT. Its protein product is CASSFYFQGWAEAFF.

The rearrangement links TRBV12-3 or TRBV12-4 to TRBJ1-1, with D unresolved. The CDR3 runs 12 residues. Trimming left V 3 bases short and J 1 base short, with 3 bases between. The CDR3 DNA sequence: TGTGCCAGCAGTTTGTCGAACACTGAAGCTTTCTTT. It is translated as CASSLSNTEAFF.

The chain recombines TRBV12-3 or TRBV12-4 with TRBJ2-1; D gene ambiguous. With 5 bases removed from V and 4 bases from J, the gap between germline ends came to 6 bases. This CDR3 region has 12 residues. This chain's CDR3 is CASSKPYNEQFF. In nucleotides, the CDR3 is TGTGCCAGCAGTAAGCCATACAATGAGCAGTTCTTC.

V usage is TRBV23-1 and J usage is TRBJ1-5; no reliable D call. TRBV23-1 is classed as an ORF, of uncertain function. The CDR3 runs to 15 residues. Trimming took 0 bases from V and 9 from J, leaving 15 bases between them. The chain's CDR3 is CASSQSRRGVRPQHF. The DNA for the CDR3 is TGCGCCAGCAGTCAATCGAGGCGGGGAGTGAGGCCCCAGCATTTT.

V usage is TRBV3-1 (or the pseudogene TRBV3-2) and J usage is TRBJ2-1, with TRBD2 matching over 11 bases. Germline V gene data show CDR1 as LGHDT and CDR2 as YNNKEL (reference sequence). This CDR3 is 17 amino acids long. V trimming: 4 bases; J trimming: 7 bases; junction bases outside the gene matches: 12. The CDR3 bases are TGTGCCAGCAGCCGGACTAGCGGGTCTTCCTTGGGGAATGAGCAGTTCTTC. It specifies CASSRTSGSSLGNEQFF.

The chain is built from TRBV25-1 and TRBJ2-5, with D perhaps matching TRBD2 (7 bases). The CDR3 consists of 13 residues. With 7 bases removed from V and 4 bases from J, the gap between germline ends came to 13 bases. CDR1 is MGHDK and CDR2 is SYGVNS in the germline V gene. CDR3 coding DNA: TGTGCCAGCAAGGCGGGGGCGGTAGAGACCCAGTACTTC. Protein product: CASKAGAVETQYF.

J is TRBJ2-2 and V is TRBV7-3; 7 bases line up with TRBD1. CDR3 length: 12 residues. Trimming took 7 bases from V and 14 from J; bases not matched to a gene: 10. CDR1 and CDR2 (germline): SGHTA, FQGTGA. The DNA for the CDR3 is TGTGCCAGCAAAGGTCGGGACAGTGGACTGTTTTTT. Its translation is CASKGRDSGLFF.

The CDR3 region is CASDIGTGYYGYTF. DNA for the CDR3: TGTGCCAGTGACATCGGGACAGGGTACTATGGCTACACCTTC. The chain couples TRBV19 to TRBJ1-2, with TRBD1 matching over 9 bases. Per the germline V gene, CDR1 is LNHDA and CDR2 is SQIVND (reference sequence). The junction had 7 bases not matched to a gene; V was cut back by 8 bases and J by 3 bases. This CDR3 has 14 residues.

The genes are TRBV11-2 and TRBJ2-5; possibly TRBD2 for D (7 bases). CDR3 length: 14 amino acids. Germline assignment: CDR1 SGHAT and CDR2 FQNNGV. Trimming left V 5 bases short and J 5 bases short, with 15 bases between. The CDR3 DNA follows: TGTGCCAGCAGCCGGGCGGGGGCGGAGGAGACCCAGTACTTC. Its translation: CASSRAGAEETQYF.

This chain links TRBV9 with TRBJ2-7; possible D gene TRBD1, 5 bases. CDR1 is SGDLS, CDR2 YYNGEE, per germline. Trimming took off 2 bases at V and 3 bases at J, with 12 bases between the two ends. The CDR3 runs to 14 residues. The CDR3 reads CASSVSGQSYEQYF. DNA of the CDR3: TGTGCCAGCAGCGTTTCTGGACAAAGCTACGAGCAGTACTTC.

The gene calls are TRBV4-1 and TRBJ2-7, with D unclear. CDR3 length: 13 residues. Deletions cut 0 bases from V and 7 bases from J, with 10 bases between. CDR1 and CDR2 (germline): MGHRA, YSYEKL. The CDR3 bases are TGCGCCAGCAGCCAAGATCGACTCGGGGAGCAGTACTTC. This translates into CASSQDRLGEQYF.

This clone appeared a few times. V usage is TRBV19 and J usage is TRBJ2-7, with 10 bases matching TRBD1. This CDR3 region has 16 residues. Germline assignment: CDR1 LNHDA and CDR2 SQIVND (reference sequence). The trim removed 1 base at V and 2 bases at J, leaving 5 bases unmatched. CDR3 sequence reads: CASSIGGTGAAYEQYF. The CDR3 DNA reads TGTGCCAGTAGTATAGGAGGGACAGGGGCCGCCTACGAGCAGTACTTC.

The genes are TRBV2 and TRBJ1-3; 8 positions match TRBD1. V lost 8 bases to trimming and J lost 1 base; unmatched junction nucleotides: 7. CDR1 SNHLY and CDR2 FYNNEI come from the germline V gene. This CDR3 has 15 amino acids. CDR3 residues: CASGGQGVSGNTIYF. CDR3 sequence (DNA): TGTGCCAGCGGAGGACAGGGCGTTTCTGGAAACACCATATATTTT.

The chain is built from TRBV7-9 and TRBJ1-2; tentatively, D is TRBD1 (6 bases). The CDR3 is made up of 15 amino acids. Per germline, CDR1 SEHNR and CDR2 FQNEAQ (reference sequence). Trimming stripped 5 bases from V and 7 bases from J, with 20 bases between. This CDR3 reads CASSRTGGGGGGYTF. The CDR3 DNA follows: TGTGCCAGCAGCCGCACGGGAGGGGGAGGAGGTGGCTACACCTTC.

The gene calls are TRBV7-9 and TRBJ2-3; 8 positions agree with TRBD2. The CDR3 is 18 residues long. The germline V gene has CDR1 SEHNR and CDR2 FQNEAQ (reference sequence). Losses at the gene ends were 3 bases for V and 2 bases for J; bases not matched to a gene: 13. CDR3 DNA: TGTGCCAGCAGCTTTCGAATCCTCGGCGGGGGGACCACAGATACGCAGTATTTT. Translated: CASSFRILGGGTTDTQYF.

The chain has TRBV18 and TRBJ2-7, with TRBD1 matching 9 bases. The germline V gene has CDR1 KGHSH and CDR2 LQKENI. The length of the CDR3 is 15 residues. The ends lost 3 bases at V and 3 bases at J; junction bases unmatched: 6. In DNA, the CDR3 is TGTGCCAGCTCACCTCGAACAGGGGGCTTCTACGAGCAGTACTTC. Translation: CASSPRTGGFYEQYF.

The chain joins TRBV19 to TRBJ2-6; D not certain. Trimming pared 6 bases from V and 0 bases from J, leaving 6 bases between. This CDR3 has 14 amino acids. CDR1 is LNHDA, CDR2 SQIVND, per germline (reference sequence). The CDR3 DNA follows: TGTGCCAGTAGGAGGAGCTCTGGGGCCAACGTCCTGACTTTC. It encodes CASRRSSGANVLTF. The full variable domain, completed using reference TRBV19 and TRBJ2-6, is DGGITQSPKYLFRKEGQNVTLSCEQNLNHDAMYWYRQDPGQGLRLIYYSQIVNDFQKGDIAEGYSVSREKKESFPLTVTSAQKNPTAFYLCASRRSSGANVLTFGAGSRLTVL.

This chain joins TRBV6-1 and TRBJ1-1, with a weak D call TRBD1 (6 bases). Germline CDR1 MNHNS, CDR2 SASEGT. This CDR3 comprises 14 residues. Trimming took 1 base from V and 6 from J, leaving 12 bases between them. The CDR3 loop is CASSEGQGTSEAFF. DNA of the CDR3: TGTGCCAGCAGTGAAGGGCAGGGGACGTCTGAAGCTTTCTTT.

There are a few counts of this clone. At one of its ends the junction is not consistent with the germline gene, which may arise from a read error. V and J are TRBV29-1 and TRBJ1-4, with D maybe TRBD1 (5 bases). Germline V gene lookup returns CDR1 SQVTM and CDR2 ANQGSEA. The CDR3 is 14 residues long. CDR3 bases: TGCAGCGTGGAAGCCGTGGGGGGACCCGAAAAACTGTTTTTT. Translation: CSVEAVGGPEKLFF.